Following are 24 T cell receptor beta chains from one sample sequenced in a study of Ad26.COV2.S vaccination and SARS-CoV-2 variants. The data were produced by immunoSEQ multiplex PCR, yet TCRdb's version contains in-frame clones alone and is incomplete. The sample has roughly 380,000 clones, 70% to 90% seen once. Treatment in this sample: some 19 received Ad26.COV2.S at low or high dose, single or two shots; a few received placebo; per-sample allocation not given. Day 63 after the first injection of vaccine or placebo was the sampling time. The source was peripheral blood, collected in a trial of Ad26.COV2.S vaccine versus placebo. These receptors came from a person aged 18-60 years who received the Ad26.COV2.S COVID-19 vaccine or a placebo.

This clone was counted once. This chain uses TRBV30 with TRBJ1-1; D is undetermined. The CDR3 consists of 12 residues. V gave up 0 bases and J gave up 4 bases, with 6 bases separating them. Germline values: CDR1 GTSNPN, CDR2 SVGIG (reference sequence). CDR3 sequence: CAWSVSRTEAFF. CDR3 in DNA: TGTGCCTGGAGTGTGTCCCGCACTGAAGCTTTCTTT.

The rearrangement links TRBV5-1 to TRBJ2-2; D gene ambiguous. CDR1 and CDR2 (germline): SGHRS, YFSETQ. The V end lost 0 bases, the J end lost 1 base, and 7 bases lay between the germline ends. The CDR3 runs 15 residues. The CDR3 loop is CASSLDSVNTGELFF. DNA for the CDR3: TGCGCCAGCAGCTTGGACAGTGTGAACACCGGGGAGCTGTTTTTT. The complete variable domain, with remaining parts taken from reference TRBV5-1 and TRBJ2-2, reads KAGVTQTPRYLIKTRGQQVTLSCSPISGHRSVSWYQQTPGQGLQFLFEYFSETQRNKGNFPGRFSGRQFSNSRSEMNVSTLELGDSALYLCASSLDSVNTGELFFGEGSRLTVL.

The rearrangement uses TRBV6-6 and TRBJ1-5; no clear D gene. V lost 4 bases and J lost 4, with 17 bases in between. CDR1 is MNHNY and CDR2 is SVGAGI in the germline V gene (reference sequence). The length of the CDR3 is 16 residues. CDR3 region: CASSSLMGNNNQPQHF. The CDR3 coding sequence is TGTGCCAGCAGTTCATTAATGGGGAACAATAATCAGCCCCAGCATTTT.

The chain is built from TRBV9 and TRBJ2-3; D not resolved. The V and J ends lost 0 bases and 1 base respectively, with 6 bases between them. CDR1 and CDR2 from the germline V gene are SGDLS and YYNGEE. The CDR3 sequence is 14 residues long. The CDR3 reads CASSVDVGTDTQYF. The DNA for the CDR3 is TGTGCCAGCAGCGTAGATGTGGGCACAGATACGCAGTATTTT.

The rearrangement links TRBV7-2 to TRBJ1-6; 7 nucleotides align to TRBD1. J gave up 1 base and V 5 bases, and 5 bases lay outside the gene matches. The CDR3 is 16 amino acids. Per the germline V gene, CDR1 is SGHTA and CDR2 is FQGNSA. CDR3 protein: CASSEGAFSYNSPLHF. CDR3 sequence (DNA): TGTGCCAGCAGCGAGGGGGCGTTTTCCTATAATTCACCCCTCCACTTT.

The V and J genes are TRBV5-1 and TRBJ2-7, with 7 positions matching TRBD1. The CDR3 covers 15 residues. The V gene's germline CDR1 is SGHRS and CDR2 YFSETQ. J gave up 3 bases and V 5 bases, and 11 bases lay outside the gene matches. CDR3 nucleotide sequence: TGCGCCAGCAGAGGCCGACAGGGATTAGGCTACGAGCAGTACTTC. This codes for CASRGRQGLGYEQYF.

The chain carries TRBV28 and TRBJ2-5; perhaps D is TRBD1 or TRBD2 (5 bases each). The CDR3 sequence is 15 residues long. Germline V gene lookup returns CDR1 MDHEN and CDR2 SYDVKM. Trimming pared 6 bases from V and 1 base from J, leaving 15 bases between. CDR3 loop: CASSRWGFGQETQYF. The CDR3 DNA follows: TGTGCCAGCAGCCGTTGGGGGTTTGGCCAAGAGACCCAGTACTTC.

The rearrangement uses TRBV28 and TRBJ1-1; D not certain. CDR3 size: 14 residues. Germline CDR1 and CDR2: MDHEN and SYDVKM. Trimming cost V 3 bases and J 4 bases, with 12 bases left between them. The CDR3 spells CASSFTGRSTEAFF. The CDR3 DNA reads TGTGCCAGCAGTTTTACCGGGAGGAGCACTGAAGCTTTCTTT.

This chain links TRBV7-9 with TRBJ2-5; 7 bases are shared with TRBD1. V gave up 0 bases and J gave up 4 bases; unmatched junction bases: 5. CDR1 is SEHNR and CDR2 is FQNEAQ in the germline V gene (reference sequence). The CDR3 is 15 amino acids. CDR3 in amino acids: CASSLARQGVETQYF. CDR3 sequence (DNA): TGTGCCAGCAGCTTAGCCCGACAGGGTGTAGAGACCCAGTACTTC. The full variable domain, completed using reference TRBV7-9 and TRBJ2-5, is DTGVSQNPRHKITKRGQNVTFRCDPISEHNRLYWYRQTLGQGPEFLTYFQNEAQLEKSRLLSDRFSAERPKGSFSTLEIQRTEQGDSAMYLCASSLARQGVETQYFGPGTRLLVL.

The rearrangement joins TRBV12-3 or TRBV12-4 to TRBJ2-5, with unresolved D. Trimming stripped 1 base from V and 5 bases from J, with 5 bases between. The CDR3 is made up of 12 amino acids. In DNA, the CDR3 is TGTGCCAGCAGTTTAGTTTATGAGACCCAGTACTTC. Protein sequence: CASSLVYETQYF.

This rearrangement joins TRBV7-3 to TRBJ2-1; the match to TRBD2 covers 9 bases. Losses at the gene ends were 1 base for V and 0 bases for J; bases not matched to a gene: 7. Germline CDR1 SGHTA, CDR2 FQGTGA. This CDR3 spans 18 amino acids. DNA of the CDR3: TGTGCCAGCAGCTTAAATCCTAGCGGGGCAAGCTCCTACAATGAGCAGTTCTTC. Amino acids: CASSLNPSGASSYNEQFF.

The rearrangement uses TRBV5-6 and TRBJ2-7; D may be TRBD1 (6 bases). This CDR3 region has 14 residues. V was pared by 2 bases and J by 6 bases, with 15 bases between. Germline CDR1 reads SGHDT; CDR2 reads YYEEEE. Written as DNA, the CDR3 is TGTGCCAGCAGCTTCGCAGGGACATACGGCGAGCAGTACTTC. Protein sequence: CASSFAGTYGEQYF.

In DNA form, the CDR3 reads TGTGCCAGCAGCCCGGGCCCATCCTACAATGAGCAGTTCTTC. Protein: CASSPGPSYNEQFF. V gene TRBV7-9 combines with J gene TRBJ2-1; D is unresolved. The CDR3 extends over 14 amino acids. Germline V CDR1 and CDR2: SEHNR, FQNEAQ (reference sequence). V dropped 5 bases and J dropped 1 base, with 9 bases sitting between them.

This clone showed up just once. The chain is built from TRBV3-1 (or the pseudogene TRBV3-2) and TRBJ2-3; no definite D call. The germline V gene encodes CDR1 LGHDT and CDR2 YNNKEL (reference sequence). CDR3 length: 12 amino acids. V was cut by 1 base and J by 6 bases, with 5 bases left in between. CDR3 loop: CASSQVADTQYF. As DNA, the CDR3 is TGTGCCAGCAGCCAAGTGGCGGATACGCAGTATTTT.

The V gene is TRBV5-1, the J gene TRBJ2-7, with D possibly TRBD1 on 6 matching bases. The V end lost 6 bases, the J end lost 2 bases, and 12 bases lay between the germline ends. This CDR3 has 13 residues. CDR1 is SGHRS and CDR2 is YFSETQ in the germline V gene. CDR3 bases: TGCGCCAGCAAAGTGGACAGAACCTACGAGCAGTACTTC. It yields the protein CASKVDRTYEQYF.

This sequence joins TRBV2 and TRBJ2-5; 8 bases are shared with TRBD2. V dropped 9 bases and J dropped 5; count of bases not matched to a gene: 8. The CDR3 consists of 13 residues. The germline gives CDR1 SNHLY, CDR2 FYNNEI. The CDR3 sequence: CASATLAAETQYF. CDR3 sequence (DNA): TGTGCCAGTGCAACACTAGCGGCCGAGACCCAGTACTTC. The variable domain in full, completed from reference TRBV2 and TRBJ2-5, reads EPEVTQTPSHQVTQMGQEVILRCVPISNHLYFYWYRQILGQKVEFLVSFYNNEISEKSEIFDDQFSVERPDGSNFTLKIRSTKLEDSAMYFCASATLAAETQYFGPGTRLLVL.

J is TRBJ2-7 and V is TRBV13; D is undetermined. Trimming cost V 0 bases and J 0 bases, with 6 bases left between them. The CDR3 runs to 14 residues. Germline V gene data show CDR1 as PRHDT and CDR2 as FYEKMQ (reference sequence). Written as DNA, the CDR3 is TGTGCCAGCAGCTTAGGGCCGGTCTCCTACGAGCAGTACTTC. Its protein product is CASSLGPVSYEQYF.

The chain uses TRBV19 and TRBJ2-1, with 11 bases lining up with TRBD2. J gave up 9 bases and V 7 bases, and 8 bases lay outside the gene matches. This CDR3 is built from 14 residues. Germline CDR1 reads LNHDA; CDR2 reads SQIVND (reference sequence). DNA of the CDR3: TGTGCCAGTACCGTAGCGGGGGGGCTAGGTGAGCAGTTCTTC. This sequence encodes CASTVAGGLGEQFF.

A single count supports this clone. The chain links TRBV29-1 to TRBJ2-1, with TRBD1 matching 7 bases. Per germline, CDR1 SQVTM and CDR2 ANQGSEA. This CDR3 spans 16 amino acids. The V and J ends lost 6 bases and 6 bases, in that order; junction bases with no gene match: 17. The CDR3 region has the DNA TGCAGCGTCTCTCATTTATCCGGGACAGCTTCCAATGAGCAGTTCTTC. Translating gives CSVSHLSGTASNEQFF.

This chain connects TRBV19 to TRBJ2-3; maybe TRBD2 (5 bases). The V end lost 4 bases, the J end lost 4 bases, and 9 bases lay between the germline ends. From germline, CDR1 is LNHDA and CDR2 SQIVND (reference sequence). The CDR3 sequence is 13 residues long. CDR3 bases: TGTGCCAGTAGTACCACTAGAGCAGATACGCAGTATTTT. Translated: CASSTTRADTQYF.

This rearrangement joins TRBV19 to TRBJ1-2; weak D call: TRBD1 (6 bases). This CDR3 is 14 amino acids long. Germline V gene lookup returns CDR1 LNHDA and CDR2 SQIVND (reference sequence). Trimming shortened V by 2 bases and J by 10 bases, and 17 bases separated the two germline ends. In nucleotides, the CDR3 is TGTGCCAGTAGTATAATGGGGGCAGTTGAGTACTACACCTTC. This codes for CASSIMGAVEYYTF.

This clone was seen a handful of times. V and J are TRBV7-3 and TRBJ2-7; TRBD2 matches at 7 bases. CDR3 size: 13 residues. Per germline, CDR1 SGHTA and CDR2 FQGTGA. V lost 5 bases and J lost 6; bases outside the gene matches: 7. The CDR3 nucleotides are TGTGCCAGCAGCCCCGGGACTATCGGCGAGCAGTACTTC. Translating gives CASSPGTIGEQYF.

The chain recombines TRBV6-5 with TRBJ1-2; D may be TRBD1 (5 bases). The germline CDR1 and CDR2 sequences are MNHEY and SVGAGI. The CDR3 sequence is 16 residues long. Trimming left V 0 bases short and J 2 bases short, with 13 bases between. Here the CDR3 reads CASSYSWGLSNYGYTF. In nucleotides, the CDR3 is TGTGCCAGCAGTTACTCTTGGGGCCTATCCAACTATGGCTACACCTTC.

The DNA for the CDR3 is TGTGCCAGCAGACTCGGGACAGCCAGACAAGAGACCCAGTACTTC. Encoded protein: CASRLGTARQETQYF. The chain uses TRBV6-5 and TRBJ2-5; 7 bases are a match to TRBD1. The CDR3 extends over 15 amino acids. Germline-derived CDR1 and CDR2 are MNHEY and SVGAGI. V lost 6 bases and J lost 2; bases outside the gene matches: 9.